These 24 T cell receptor beta chains originate from one sample sequenced in a study of breast tumors, draining lymph nodes, adjacent tissues. The lymph nodes were axillary draining lymph nodes from breast cancer patients. TCRdb reprocessed the multiplex PCR reads with MiXCR, giving one entry per CDR3 protein. The data contain around 130,000 distinct CDR3 sequences, about 30% of them singletons. The material sequenced was axillary lymph node tissue. The receptors here all came from a female donor with breast cancer. Some clones in this sample may be carry-over from other donors' samples.

The chain joins TRBV12-3 or TRBV12-4 to TRBJ1-6, with D possibly TRBD1 on 5 matching bases. This CDR3 comprises 16 residues. V lost 3 bases to trimming and J lost 5 bases, with 14 bases between them. CDR3 amino acids: CASSLGLAGDNSPLHF. DNA for the CDR3: TGTGCCAGCAGTTTGGGACTAGCGGGGGATAATTCACCCCTCCACTTT.

The chain employs TRBV20-1 and TRBJ2-1, with 7 bases fitting TRBD1. CDR1 DFQATT and CDR2 SNEGSKA come from the germline V gene (reference sequence). This CDR3 is 12 amino acids long. With 6 bases clipped from V and 7 bases from J, the junction kept 6 bases outside the gene matches. The CDR3 loop is CSALQTGNEQFF. The CDR3 DNA reads as TGCAGTGCCCTCCAGACAGGGAATGAGCAGTTCTTC.

The table lists this clonotype with many counts. The rearrangement links TRBV6-5 to TRBJ2-2; no clear D. Looked up from germline, CDR1 is MNHEY and CDR2 is SVGAGI. V lost 5 bases and J lost 0, with 13 bases in between. The CDR3 sequence is 16 residues long. CDR3: CASSNWELANTGELFF. The CDR3 coding sequence is TGTGCCAGCAGTAATTGGGAACTCGCGAACACCGGGGAGCTGTTTTTT.

The V and J genes are TRBV7-6 and TRBJ2-3; TRBD1 or TRBD2 may be the D gene (6 bases each). The CDR3 runs to 17 residues. CDR1 and CDR2 (germline): SGHVS, FNYEAQ. V was trimmed by 2 bases and J by 4 bases, leaving 19 bases between them. In DNA form, the CDR3 reads TGTGCCAGCAGCTTAATGACGGGGGCTAGCTACGCAGATACGCAGTATTTT. It is translated as CASSLMTGASYADTQYF.

This clonotype appeared many times. The J gene is TRBJ2-1, the V gene TRBV6-2 or TRBV6-3, with 10 bases fitting TRBD2. The V gene's germline CDR1 is MNHEY and CDR2 SVGEGT. With V trimmed by 7 bases and J by 4 bases, 7 bases remained unmatched. The CDR3 has 15 amino acids. CDR3 nucleotide sequence: TGTGCCAGCAATCCGGGACTAGCGCATTACAATGAGCAGTTCTTC. Encoded protein: CASNPGLAHYNEQFF.

V and J are TRBV7-9 and TRBJ2-1; D not resolved. Germline V CDR1 and CDR2: SEHNR, FQNEAQ (reference sequence). The CDR3 is made up of 15 amino acids. The germline V and J ends were trimmed by 7 bases and 0 bases, with 13 bases remaining between them. CDR3: CASTFGVSSYNEQFF. CDR3 bases: TGTGCCAGCACGTTTGGGGTTAGCTCCTACAATGAGCAGTTCTTC.

This clonotype was observed many times. V and J are TRBV6-1 and TRBJ1-2; a weak D match, TRBD1 (5 bases). The CDR3 contains 13 residues. Per germline, CDR1 MNHNS and CDR2 SASEGT. Trimming stripped 3 bases from V and 7 bases from J, with 12 bases between. CDR3 residues: CASSEQGGGGYTF. As DNA, the CDR3 is TGTGCCAGCAGTGAGCAGGGCGGGGGTGGCTACACCTTC.

For this clonotype: Lacking the conserved final phenylalanine or tryptophan, this CDR3 likely reflects a read error. The chain employs TRBV7-9 and TRBJ2-1; tentative D call: TRBD2 (5 bases). This CDR3 comprises 14 residues. The ends were cut back, 5 bases at V and 4 bases at J, with 12 bases in the middle. The germline gives CDR1 SEHNR, CDR2 FQNEAQ (reference sequence). The CDR3 nucleotides are TGTGCCAGCAGCCCCGCAGCGGCTTACAATGAGCAGTTCCTC. Amino acid sequence: CASSPAAAYNEQFL.

To note about this clonotype: A read error is possible here, since a much larger clone lies one base away. V is TRBV9 and J is TRBJ2-1; D ambiguous. The ends were cut back, 0 bases at V and 2 bases at J, with 9 bases in the middle. The length of the CDR3 is 15 residues. The V gene's germline CDR1 is SGDLS and CDR2 YYNGEE. CDR3 nucleotides: TGTGCCAGCAGCGTAGGGCACCCCACCTACAATGAGCAGTTCTTC. Residues: CASSVGHPTYNEQFF.

There are many counts of this clonotype. V is TRBV4-1 and J is TRBJ1-5; 7 bases are shared with TRBD1. The junction had 15 bases not matched to a gene; V was cut back by 1 base and J by 6 bases. Germline CDR1 and CDR2: MGHRA and YSYEKL. The CDR3 spans 18 residues. This CDR3 reads CASSQGRTGGEWAQPQHF. CDR3 DNA sequence: TGCGCCAGCAGCCAAGGGAGGACAGGCGGGGAGTGGGCTCAGCCCCAGCATTTT.

Ten or more counts support this clonotype. The chain couples TRBV19 to TRBJ2-4; 9 bases match TRBD2. CDR3 length: 12 residues. The trim removed 7 bases at V and 6 bases at J, leaving 1 base unmatched. Germline V lookup: CDR1 LNHDA, CDR2 SQIVND (reference sequence). CDR3 bases: TGTGCCAGTATTAGCGGGGGAAACATTCAGTACTTC. This encodes CASISGGNIQYF. Using reference TRBV19 and TRBJ2-4 for the parts outside the CDR3, the full variable domain is DGGITQSPKYLFRKEGQNVTLSCEQNLNHDAMYWYRQDPGQGLRLIYYSQIVNDFQKGDIAEGYSVSREKKESFPLTVTSAQKNPTAFYLCASISGGNIQYFGAGTRLSVL.

Ten or more counts support this clonotype. The chain recombines TRBV20-1 with TRBJ2-3, with 12 bases fitting TRBD2. V dropped 4 bases and J dropped 3; count of bases not matched to a gene: 2. Germline CDR1 DFQATT, CDR2 SNEGSKA (reference sequence). The CDR3 length is 14 residues. The CDR3 loop is CSATLAGGTDTQYF. CDR3 sequence (DNA): TGCAGTGCTACACTAGCGGGGGGTACAGATACGCAGTATTTT.

This clonotype was found many times. The J gene is TRBJ2-3, the V gene TRBV6-5; no firm D call. Trimming stripped 5 bases from V and 4 bases from J, with 13 bases between. The CDR3 loop spans 14 amino acids. The germline V gene encodes CDR1 MNHEY and CDR2 SVGAGI. CDR3 coding DNA: TGTGCCAGCAGTCGGCCCTCGCGCCCAGATACGCAGTATTTT. It codes for CASSRPSRPDTQYF.

The chain is built from TRBV12-3 or TRBV12-4 and TRBJ1-5; the D gene is possibly TRBD1 (5 bases). Trimming cost V 6 bases and J 0 bases, with 15 bases left between them. CDR3 length: 16 residues. The CDR3 DNA follows: TGTGCCAGCAGCCCCAGATTCGGGGGTAGCAATCAGCCCCAGCATTTT. Its protein product is CASSPRFGGSNQPQHF.

A word on this clonotype: This sequence may be a read error, since a much larger clone differs from it by one base. This chain joins TRBV5-4 and TRBJ1-2; D ambiguous. The V gene's germline CDR1 is SGHNT and CDR2 YYREEE (reference sequence). Trimming cost V 0 bases and J 6 bases, with 12 bases left between them. There are 14 residues in the CDR3. CDR3 DNA sequence: TGTGCCAGCAGCTTGGTTTGGGCTAGGGATGGCTACACCTTC. Translating gives CASSLVWARDGYTF.

The table lists this clonotype with many counts. The rearrangement links TRBV5-4 to TRBJ2-5, with 7 bases lining up with TRBD2. The CDR3 runs 15 residues. The V gene's germline CDR1 is SGHNT and CDR2 YYREEE (reference sequence). J gave up 4 bases and V 6 bases, and 12 bases lay outside the gene matches. The CDR3 nucleotides are TGTGCCAGCAAAGGGCTAGCGGCGGGGTCAGAGACCCAGTACTTC. It is translated as CASKGLAAGSETQYF.

This clonotype has at least ten counts. V and J are TRBV12-3 or TRBV12-4 and TRBJ2-3; D unresolved. With 1 base removed from V and 2 bases from J, the gap between germline ends came to 10 bases. This CDR3 is built from 15 residues. The CDR3 protein is CASSLGRINTDTQYF. The CDR3 DNA reads TGTGCCAGCAGTTTAGGGCGGATTAACACAGATACGCAGTATTTT.

Only a few counts were recorded for this clonotype. Since a much larger clone is just one base distant, this may be a read error. The V call is TRBV5-8, the J call TRBJ2-2, with D perhaps matching TRBD2 (5 bases). V was cut by 5 bases and J by 10 bases, with 12 bases left in between. The CDR3 sequence is 12 residues long. CDR1 SGHTS and CDR2 YDEGEE come from the germline V gene. As DNA, the CDR3 is TGTGCCAGCAGTCCGGGGATCGCGGAGCTGTTTTTT. Encoded protein: CASSPGIAELFF.

This clonotype was seen a few times. The gene calls are TRBV6-1 and TRBJ2-3; tentative D call: TRBD2 (6 bases). Trimming left V 5 bases short and J 0 bases short, with 24 bases between. This CDR3 region has 19 residues. The germline V gene encodes CDR1 MNHNS and CDR2 SASEGT. The CDR3 spells CASSQIGTSDLSSTDTQYF. CDR3 sequence (DNA): TGTGCCAGCAGTCAAATCGGGACTTCCGACCTATCTAGCACAGATACGCAGTATTTT.

With respect to this clonotype: The junction departs from the called germline gene at one end, perhaps through a read error. DNA of the CDR3: TGCAGTTCCGGGGGGGGTGACTATAGCTACACCTTC. This gives the protein CSSGGGDYSYTF. The rearrangement joins TRBV20-1 to TRBJ1-2, with D possibly being TRBD1 (5 bases). Germline V gene lookup returns CDR1 DFQATT and CDR2 SNEGSKA (reference sequence). This CDR3 is 12 amino acids long.

As to this clonotype: A much larger clone sits a single nucleotide away, making a read error possible. The chain recombines TRBV5-5 with TRBJ2-3, with 10 bases aligning to TRBD2. The V segment lost 0 bases and the J segment 4 bases; nucleotides outside the gene matches: 11. The CDR3 sequence is 18 residues long. From germline, CDR1 is SGHKS and CDR2 YYEKEE (reference sequence). CDR3 residues: CASSLAPSAGGHADTQYF. The DNA of the CDR3 is TGTGCCAGCAGCTTGGCGCCGTCAGCGGGGGGGCACGCAGATACGCAGTATTTT.

The sample holds many counts of this clonotype. The chain combines TRBV27 with TRBJ2-7; the D gene is possibly TRBD2 (5 bases). Germline V gives CDR1 MNHEY, CDR2 SMNVEV (reference sequence). With 5 bases removed from V and 2 bases from J, the gap between germline ends came to 19 bases. The CDR3 has 16 residues. CDR3 sequence reads: CASSRRGSPTTYEQYF. For the CDR3, the DNA is TGTGCCAGCAGTCGCCGGGGATCACCAACCACCTACGAGCAGTACTTC.

About this clonotype itself: This could be a read error, since a much larger clone is one nucleotide away. The chain uses TRBV12-3 or TRBV12-4 and TRBJ1-5; 10 bases are a match to TRBD1. The CDR3 spans 15 residues. The CDR3 DNA sequence: TGTGCCAGCAGTCGCCTCCGGGACAGGGGACAGCCCCGGCATTTT. It specifies CASSRLRDRGQPRHF.

On this clonotype itself: One end of the junction does not line up with germline, which may come from a read error. CDR3 amino acids: CSARQGRNDKLFF. The CDR3 bases are TGCAGTGCTCGACAGGGAAGAAATGATAAACTGTTTTTT. This chain connects TRBV20-1 to TRBJ1-4; TRBD1 agrees at 7 bases. CDR1 and CDR2 from the germline V gene are DFQATT and SNEGSKA (reference sequence). The CDR3 runs to 13 residues.